The T cell receptor (beta chain) under discussion was sequenced for a study of blood T cell repertoires in COVID-19. Study as a whole: Sites across the United States, Italy and Spain contributed samples from acute and convalescent COVID-19. PBMCs, B-cell-depleted T cells, or T cells provided the cDNA or gDNA that made up the material.

J was trimmed by 5 bases and V by 5 bases; bases with no gene match: 3. CDR3 length: 13 residues. Germline V gene data show CDR1 as MDHEN and CDR2 as SYDVKM. As originally analysed: By means of reference gene primer amplification, nucleated cell counts were estimated. The assay was immunoSEQ multiplex PCR, and TCRdb's table has in-frame clones only and misses some. That table is the source of V, J and clone size, and D and trimming were worked out from the DNA. The profile covers 55,000 to 85,000 clones, with around 80% appearing a single time and around 27% taken by the ten largest. The rearrangement joins TRBV28 to TRBJ1-2; TRBD1 matches 9 bases. The specimen was peripheral blood. The clonotype was recovered from a man in his sixties with active or convalescent COVID-19. The CDR3 DNA is TGTGCCAGCAGTATAGGACAGGGGTATGGCTACACCTTC. It yields the protein CASSIGQGYGYTF.